These 27 T cell receptor beta chains originate from one sample sequenced in a study of blood T cell repertoires in COVID-19. Using immunoSEQ multiplex PCR, the repertoire was profiled, and TCRdb retains in-frame clones only, with some absent. This sample yields around 270,000 clones, of which over 70% are seen a single time; 2.5% to 4% belongs to the top ten. Sequencing was carried out using PBMCs or T cells enriched from blood (not recorded which). These TCRs come from a woman in her forties who had been exposed to COVID-19.

This chain connects TRBV7-2 to TRBJ1-5, with D possibly matching TRBD1 (5 bases). V lost 5 bases and J 2 bases, leaving 16 bases between the germline ends. From germline, CDR1 is SGHTA and CDR2 FQGNSA. The length of the CDR3 is 16 residues. This chain's CDR3 is CASSQNQGQGNQPQHF. CDR3 DNA: TGTGCCAGCAGCCAAAACCAGGGTCAGGGCAATCAGCCCCAGCATTTT. Together with reference TRBV7-2 and TRBJ1-5, the CDR3 gives the full variable domain: GAGVSQSPSNKVTEKGKDVELRCDPISGHTALYWYRQSLGQGLEFLIYFQGNSAPDKSGLPSDRFSAERTGGSVSTLTIQRTQQEDSAVYLCASSQNQGQGNQPQHFGDGTRLSIL.

V gene TRBV7-2 combines with J gene TRBJ2-1; possibly TRBD2 for D (5 bases). The germline gives CDR1 SGHTA, CDR2 FQGNSA. This CDR3 is built from 15 residues. V lost 3 bases and J 5 bases, leaving 14 bases between the germline ends. The chain's CDR3 is CASSLSLAENNEQFF. CDR3 DNA: TGTGCCAGCAGCTTGTCGCTAGCTGAGAACAATGAGCAGTTCTTC.

CDR3 loop: CASSLTTGGNSPLHF. The CDR3 DNA sequence: TGTGCCAGCAGCTTAACGACAGGGGGAAATTCACCCCTCCACTTT. The chain joins TRBV7-3 to TRBJ1-6, with 9 bases matching TRBD1. Germline V gives CDR1 SGHTA, CDR2 FQGTGA. With 0 bases clipped from V and 7 bases from J, the junction kept 1 base outside the gene matches. CDR3 length equals 15 residues.

CDR3 loop: CASSYRGGNTIYF. CDR3 in DNA: TGTGCCAGCAGTTACAGGGGTGGAAACACCATATATTTT. The gene calls are TRBV6-5 and TRBJ1-3; D might be TRBD1 (5 bases). Germline CDR1 and CDR2: MNHEY and SVGAGI. V lost 2 bases and J 3 bases, leaving 5 bases between the germline ends. This CDR3 has 13 amino acids.

The rearrangement joins TRBV28 to TRBJ1-2; D gene ambiguous. Trimming removed 5 bases at V and 0 bases at J, with 10 bases between. Germline-derived CDR1 and CDR2 are MDHEN and SYDVKM. The CDR3 has 14 residues. The CDR3 region is CASSISQANYGYTF. The CDR3 region has the DNA TGTGCCAGCAGTATCTCCCAGGCTAACTATGGCTACACCTTC.

Here the CDR3 reads CATSDPGTGGRGTQYF. The CDR3 DNA reads as TGTGCCACCAGTGACCCCGGAACAGGGGGAAGGGGTACGCAGTATTTT. This chain links TRBV24-1 with TRBJ2-3, with 8 nucleotides matching TRBD1. CDR1 is KGHDR, CDR2 SFDVKD, per germline. V dropped 4 bases and J dropped 8; count of bases not matched to a gene: 13. The CDR3 totals 16 residues.

The chain joins TRBV3-1 (or the pseudogene TRBV3-2) to TRBJ1-1; tentative D call: TRBD1 (6 bases). The CDR3 is made up of 13 amino acids. The germline CDR1 and CDR2 sequences are LGHDT and YNNKEL (reference sequence). V lost 4 bases and J lost 6, with 12 bases in between. In nucleotides, the CDR3 is TGTGCCAGCAGCCCTCAGGGGCGGGCTGAAGCTTTCTTT. This encodes CASSPQGRAEAFF.

The V and J genes are TRBV19 and TRBJ1-4; D is uncertain. The CDR3 contains 19 residues. Germline V lookup: CDR1 LNHDA, CDR2 SQIVND (reference sequence). Deletions cut 6 bases from V and 0 bases from J, with 23 bases between. This CDR3 reads CASSPEPSRGFTTNEKLFF. Here the CDR3 DNA reads TGTGCCAGTAGCCCCGAGCCCAGCCGCGGCTTTACAACTAATGAAAAACTGTTTTTT.

This clone was seen ten or more times. The chain is built from TRBV7-3 and TRBJ1-4, with TRBD1 matching over 8 bases. J gave up 2 bases and V 5 bases, and 7 bases lay outside the gene matches. The germline V gene encodes CDR1 SGHTA and CDR2 FQGTGA. CDR3 length: 16 residues. The CDR3 coding sequence is TGTGCCAGCAGCAAACAGGGGGGAATTACTAATGAAAAACTGTTTTTT. It translates to CASSKQGGITNEKLFF. Together with reference TRBV7-3 and TRBJ1-4, the CDR3 gives the full variable domain: GAGVSQTPSNKVTEKGKYVELRCDPISGHTALYWYRQSLGQGPEFLIYFQGTGAADDSGLPNDRFFAVRPEGSVSTLKIQRTERGDSAVYLCASSKQGGITNEKLFFGSGTQLSVL.

The chain is built from TRBV19 and TRBJ1-2, with D maybe TRBD1 (6 bases). CDR1 is LNHDA and CDR2 is SQIVND in the germline V gene (reference sequence). The CDR3 consists of 13 residues. Trimming took 3 bases from V and 4 from J, leaving 9 bases between them. This CDR3 reads CASSIPGAYGYTF. DNA of the CDR3: TGTGCCAGTAGTATTCCAGGGGCCTATGGCTACACCTTC.

The chain combines TRBV5-4 with TRBJ1-4; 7 bases agree with TRBD1. The V gene end was trimmed by 4 bases and the J gene end by 2 bases; junction bases not matched to a gene: 2. The CDR3 contains 14 residues. The germline gives CDR1 SGHNT, CDR2 YYREEE (reference sequence). The DNA of the CDR3 is TGTGCCAGCAGCCCAGGGGGGACTAATGAAAAACTGTTTTTT. This codes for CASSPGGTNEKLFF.

The V gene is TRBV2, the J gene TRBJ2-7; tentative D call: TRBD2 (6 bases). This CDR3 is 13 amino acids long. Germline V gene lookup returns CDR1 SNHLY and CDR2 FYNNEI. Deletions cut 4 bases from V and 1 base from J, with 8 bases between. The CDR3 spells CASSARESYEQYF. CDR3 bases: TGTGCCAGCAGTGCGCGGGAATCCTACGAGCAGTACTTC.

The chain couples TRBV24-1 to TRBJ2-5; 7 bases are a match to TRBD1. V gave up 4 bases and J gave up 2 bases; unmatched junction bases: 6. The CDR3 length is 15 residues. Germline lookup yields CDR1 KGHDR and CDR2 SFDVKD. The CDR3 reads CATSDRGQKQETQYF. Written as DNA, the CDR3 is TGTGCCACCAGTGACCGGGGACAGAAACAAGAGACCCAGTACTTC.

V is TRBV2 and J is TRBJ1-5; D possibly corresponds to TRBD1 (5 bases). The V end lost 3 bases, the J end lost 3 bases, and 9 bases lay between the germline ends. Germline assignment: CDR1 SNHLY and CDR2 FYNNEI. The CDR3 is made up of 14 amino acids. CDR3 in DNA: TGTGCCAGCAGTGATGGGGGGGACAATCAGCCCCAGCATTTT. Its protein product is CASSDGGDNQPQHF.

The V call is TRBV5-1, the J call TRBJ1-6; D is unclear. The CDR3 spans 16 residues. Germline CDR1 SGHRS, CDR2 YFSETQ. Deletions cut 0 bases from V and 7 bases from J, with 14 bases between. In nucleotides, the CDR3 is TGCGCCAGCAGCTTGGTTCCGGGAGGCGAGAATTCACCCCTCCACTTT. This translates into CASSLVPGGENSPLHF.

This clone occurred once. This chain uses TRBV5-1 with TRBJ2-7; the D is unclear. The V end lost 0 bases, the J end lost 5 bases, and 12 bases lay between the germline ends. The germline V gene encodes CDR1 SGHRS and CDR2 YFSETQ. This CDR3 has 14 residues. CDR3 sequence (DNA): TGCGCCAGCAGCTTGGTCCCGGGTACCCACGAGCAGTACTTC. Translation gives CASSLVPGTHEQYF.

This rearrangement joins TRBV19 to TRBJ2-3; D uncertain. Germline V gene sequence: CDR1 LNHDA, CDR2 SQIVND (reference sequence). Trimming stripped 8 bases from V and 1 base from J, with 16 bases between. This CDR3 is built from 15 residues. The CDR3 reads CASSSLGEGTDTQYF. The DNA of the CDR3 is TGTGCCAGTTCTTCGCTTGGAGAGGGCACAGATACGCAGTATTTT.

This chain links TRBV6-5 with TRBJ2-3, with D maybe TRBD1 (6 bases). Germline loops: CDR1 MNHEY, CDR2 SVGAGI. Trimming removed 8 bases at V and 6 bases at J, with 18 bases between. The CDR3 runs 14 residues. The DNA of the CDR3 is TGTGCCAGCTGTATGGGTCCAGGGGCGGATACGCAGTATTTT. Its translation is CASCMGPGADTQYF.

V and J are TRBV19 and TRBJ2-1; 8 nucleotides align to TRBD1. The CDR3 totals 18 residues. V shed 5 bases and J 13 bases; nucleotides not matched to a gene: 25. CDR1 and CDR2 (germline): LNHDA, SQIVND (reference sequence). CDR3 sequence: CASSPPLGQGPGAEIQFF. The CDR3 nucleotides read TGTGCCAGTAGTCCCCCCCTAGGACAGGGCCCTGGGGCAGAGATTCAGTTCTTC.

The chain combines TRBV7-8 with TRBJ1-3; weak D call: TRBD1 (6 bases). Trimming left V 4 bases short and J 0 bases short, with 10 bases between. Germline loops: CDR1 SGHVS, CDR2 FQNEAQ. There are 15 residues in the CDR3. In DNA, the CDR3 is TGTGCCAGCAGCTACCGGACAGACTCTGGAAACACCATATATTTT. It encodes CASSYRTDSGNTIYF.

This clone has only one observation. CDR3 region: CASSPGQGSAGYGYTF. The CDR3, as DNA: TGTGCCAGCAGCCCGGGACAGGGATCGGCTGGCTATGGCTACACCTTC. The chain couples TRBV5-4 to TRBJ1-2, with 9 bases lining up with TRBD1. The germline gives CDR1 SGHNT, CDR2 YYREEE (reference sequence). The junction had 11 bases not matched to a gene; V was cut back by 4 bases and J by 4 bases. The CDR3 runs 16 residues.

This chain links TRBV28 with TRBJ2-2; TRBD1 matches at 12 bases. The CDR3 is made up of 15 amino acids. With 2 bases clipped from V and 6 bases from J, the junction kept 1 base outside the gene matches. Germline CDR1 MDHEN, CDR2 SYDVKM. CDR3 sequence: CASSLGDRGPGELFF. In nucleotides, the CDR3 is TGTGCCAGCAGTTTAGGGGACAGGGGGCCCGGGGAGCTGTTTTTT.

This rearrangement joins TRBV5-8 to TRBJ2-5; perhaps TRBD2 as D (6 bases). Germline V gives CDR1 SGHTS, CDR2 YDEGEE. The V and J ends lost 4 bases and 3 bases respectively, with 19 bases between them. CDR3 size: 16 residues. The CDR3 loop reads CASSPRLEPAKETQYF. The DNA for the CDR3 is TGTGCCAGCAGCCCGCGACTAGAACCTGCAAAAGAGACCCAGTACTTC.

This clone occurred once. V usage is TRBV25-1 and J usage is TRBJ1-5; D is unclear. CDR1 MGHDK and CDR2 SYGVNS come from the germline V gene. The CDR3 sequence is 13 residues long. V gave up 1 base and J gave up 6 bases, with 7 bases separating them. CDR3 sequence (DNA): TGTGCCAGCAGTGAATTCGGTAGTCAGCCCCAGCATTTT. Translation gives CASSEFGSQPQHF.

The chain recombines TRBV29-1 with TRBJ2-7; D call uncertain. The V end lost 4 bases, the J end lost 0 bases, and 10 bases lay between the germline ends. The germline V gene encodes CDR1 SQVTM and CDR2 ANQGSEA. The CDR3 is 13 residues long. CDR3 nucleotide sequence: TGCAGCGTTGTGGTAGCCGGCTCCTACGAGCAGTACTTC. Residues: CSVVVAGSYEQYF.

The chain employs TRBV19 and TRBJ1-5; no clear D. The CDR3 length is 17 residues. V was trimmed by 7 bases and J by 0 bases, leaving 19 bases between them. In germline, CDR1 is LNHDA, CDR2 SQIVND (reference sequence). The CDR3 DNA follows: TGTGCCAGTACCCGGGAGTTTTGGGAGGATAGCAATCAGCCCCAGCATTTT. Translation gives CASTREFWEDSNQPQHF.

This clone was detected only once. The rearrangement uses TRBV29-1 and TRBJ1-2, with D unclear. Germline-derived CDR1 and CDR2 are SQVTM and ANQGSEA. CDR3 length: 11 amino acids. Trimming left V 3 bases short and J 4 bases short, with 6 bases between. The CDR3 is CSVDRIYGYTF. CDR3 sequence (DNA): TGCAGCGTTGACAGGATCTATGGCTACACCTTC.